These 16 T cell receptor beta chains were all obtained from the same sample, sequenced in a study of vaccination effects on CD4 cells after COVID-19. TCRdb's copy holds only in-frame clones and misses some; the assay was immunoSEQ multiplex PCR. This table has fewer than 25,000 clones, under 85% appearing once. Sequencing followed a ViraFEST assay step that expanded antigen-specific CD4+ T cells with viral peptide pools. CD4+ T cells were isolated after 10 days of culture. Two-dose BNT162b2 or mRNA-1273 vaccination was given to participants. No antigens are known for them. Sequences were derived from CD4+ T cells from PBMCs cultured with HCoV-NL63 spike peptides, sampled after COVID-19 vaccination. Every receptor here comes from a human donor who received a COVID-19 vaccine.

CDR3 sequence (DNA): TGTGCCAGCTCACCAGGGCAGGGCGAAGCTTTCTTT. It translates to CASSPGQGEAFF. This chain connects TRBV18 to TRBJ1-1; TRBD1 is a possible D gene (5 bases). The CDR3 sequence is 12 residues long. Trimming took 2 bases from V and 8 from J, leaving 9 bases between them. Per germline, CDR1 KGHSH and CDR2 LQKENI.

The genes are TRBV14 and TRBJ2-7, with TRBD1 identical over 7 bases. V was clipped by 3 bases and J by 2 bases; unmatched bases: 19. The CDR3 has 19 residues. Germline lookup yields CDR1 SGHDN and CDR2 FVKESK. In DNA, the CDR3 is TGTGCCAGCAGCCAGAACATTCGGGACAGATTATTTACCCCCTACGAGCAGTACTTC. Protein sequence: CASSQNIRDRLFTPYEQYF.

This clone was detected only once. V and J are TRBV29-1 and TRBJ2-1; D is possibly TRBD1 (7 bases). The V gene's germline CDR1 is SQVTM and CDR2 ANQGSEA. V was cut by 7 bases and J by 0 bases, with 19 bases left in between. The CDR3 sequence is 16 residues long. CDR3: CSGLGAGQSSYNEQFF. In nucleotides, the CDR3 is TGCAGCGGACTCGGGGCGGGACAGAGCTCCTACAATGAGCAGTTCTTC.

The chain carries TRBV27 and TRBJ2-1, with D unresolved. The V gene lost 2 bases and the J gene lost 2 bases, with 7 bases spanning the gap. The CDR3 has 14 residues. Germline values: CDR1 MNHEY, CDR2 SMNVEV (reference sequence). CDR3 sequence reads: CASSLKAPYNEQFF. For the CDR3, the DNA is TGTGCCAGCAGTTTAAAGGCCCCCTACAATGAGCAGTTCTTC.

The chain couples TRBV2 to TRBJ2-2; D possibly corresponds to TRBD1 (8 bases). Germline CDR1 SNHLY, CDR2 FYNNEI. This CDR3 is 15 amino acids long. Between the trimmed V and J ends, which lost 7 bases and 6 bases, there was a span of 18 bases. This CDR3 is CASTAGTGGAGELFF. CDR3 nucleotides: TGTGCCAGCACCGCGGGAACAGGGGGGGCCGGGGAGCTGTTTTTT.

This clone was seen a few times. The chain couples TRBV2 to TRBJ2-2; 8 bases line up with TRBD1. With V trimmed by 5 bases and J by 9 bases, 11 bases remained unmatched. CDR3 length: 15 residues. Germline V CDR1 and CDR2: SNHLY, FYNNEI. The CDR3 region has the DNA TGTGCCAGCAGTTTAACAGGGGGGAGTAGACGGGAGCTGTTTTTT. This encodes CASSLTGGSRRELFF.

The V call is TRBV6-5, the J call TRBJ1-1; D is possibly TRBD1 (5 bases). This CDR3 spans 14 amino acids. Trimming took off 5 bases at V and 1 base at J, with 11 bases between the two ends. The germline V gene has CDR1 MNHEY and CDR2 SVGAGI. CDR3 region: CASSNPGANTEAFF. CDR3 in DNA: TGTGCCAGCAGTAACCCCGGGGCGAACACTGAAGCTTTCTTT.

The chain links TRBV6-1 to TRBJ1-5; D is perhaps TRBD1 (6 bases). The V end lost 4 bases, the J end lost 4 bases, and 17 bases lay between the germline ends. This CDR3 has 16 amino acids. Germline V gives CDR1 MNHNS, CDR2 SASEGT. CDR3 nucleotide sequence: TGTGCCAGCAGTGGGAGCCGAGGGGGACTGAATCAGCCCCAGCATTTT. Encoded protein: CASSGSRGGLNQPQHF.

The rearrangement uses TRBV7-8 and TRBJ1-2; D not resolved. The CDR3 is made up of 13 amino acids. Per the germline V gene, CDR1 is SGHVS and CDR2 is FQNEAQ. The V end was cut by 2 bases, the J end by 2 bases, with 6 bases between. The CDR3 reads CASSLMGNYGYTF. The DNA of the CDR3 is TGTGCCAGCAGCTTAATGGGAAACTATGGCTACACCTTC.

The chain combines TRBV18 with TRBJ1-2, with 8 bases fitting TRBD1. Trimming at V came to 3 bases and at J to 8 bases, leaving 5 bases not matched to a gene. Germline CDR1 reads KGHSH; CDR2 reads LQKENI. The CDR3 loop spans 13 amino acids. CDR3 nucleotide sequence: TGTGCCAGCTCACCCTCGACAGGGGAGGGCTACACCTTC. Amino acids: CASSPSTGEGYTF.

This chain connects TRBV3-1 (or the pseudogene TRBV3-2) to TRBJ2-3; TRBD2 matches at 7 bases. This CDR3 region has 16 residues. The J segment lost 0 bases and the V segment lost 5 bases, leaving 8 bases of the junction unmatched. Per the germline V gene, CDR1 is LGHDT and CDR2 is YNNKEL (reference sequence). The CDR3 DNA sequence: TGTGCCAGCAGCAGGAAGCGGGGCTCTAGCACAGATACGCAGTATTTT. This gives the protein CASSRKRGSSTDTQYF.

This clone came up once. The chain employs TRBV29-1 and TRBJ1-1; 8 positions agree with TRBD1. Germline CDR1 reads SQVTM; CDR2 reads ANQGSEA. The CDR3 loop spans 12 amino acids. J was trimmed by 4 bases and V by 6 bases; bases with no gene match: 4. The CDR3 region has the DNA TGCAGCGTGCGAACAGGGGGCACTGAAGCTTTCTTT. Translating it yields CSVRTGGTEAFF.

V and J are TRBV4-3 and TRBJ1-4; 7 nucleotides match TRBD1. The CDR3 sequence is 15 residues long. From germline, CDR1 is LGHNA and CDR2 YSLEER. The ends lost 4 bases at V and 5 bases at J; junction bases unmatched: 7. CDR3 sequence (DNA): TGCGCCAGCAGCCGGGTAGACAGGGTGAATGAAAAACTGTTTTTT. It encodes CASSRVDRVNEKLFF.

This clone was counted a single time. V gene TRBV7-2 combines with J gene TRBJ2-3; 12 bases line up with TRBD2. Germline values: CDR1 SGHTA, CDR2 FQGNSA. Losses at the gene ends were 2 bases for V and 1 base for J; bases not matched to a gene: 7. This CDR3 is built from 18 residues. Here the CDR3 DNA reads TGTGCCAGCAGCTTATACCTAGCGGGGGGGAAGGGCACAGATACGCAGTATTTT. Encoded protein: CASSLYLAGGKGTDTQYF.

This clone was counted a single time. The gene calls are TRBV24-1 and TRBJ2-3, with D uncertain. The CDR3 is 14 residues long. Trimming removed 11 bases from V and 6 bases from J, with 20 bases in between. CDR1 and CDR2 from the germline V gene are KGHDR and SFDVKD. CDR3 sequence reads: CAISSLVGGDTQYF. CDR3 DNA: TGTGCCATCTCCTCCCTAGTTGGTGGGGATACGCAGTATTTT.

V and J are TRBV6-2 or TRBV6-3 and TRBJ1-1; 9 bases fit TRBD1. With 0 bases clipped from V and 9 bases from J, the junction kept 2 bases outside the gene matches. Germline CDR1 MNHEY, CDR2 SVGEGT. The CDR3 length is 13 residues. CDR3: CASSYSYRGQAFF. In DNA, the CDR3 is TGTGCCAGCAGTTACTCCTACAGGGGGCAAGCTTTCTTT.